Presented here are 26 T cell receptor beta chains from one specimen sequenced in a study. TCRdb re-called the 5' RACE reads with MiXCR, one entry per CDR3 protein. The sample lists around 30,000 distinct CDR3 sequences, 20% to 30% seen once, with less than 4% in the top ten. The sample was naive CD4+ T cells sorted from a lymph node. The subset denotes: naive CD4+ T cells, CD4+CD45RA+CD25-. The receptor set was obtained from a female donor with breast cancer.

This clonotype was counted a few times. V usage is TRBV7-3 and J usage is TRBJ1-1; D unclear. The CDR3 consists of 15 residues. Germline V lookup: CDR1 SGHTA, CDR2 FQGTGA. The ends were cut back, 2 bases at V and 0 bases at J, with 10 bases in the middle. The CDR3 DNA follows: TGTGCCAGCAGCTTATCACCAATTATGAACACTGAAGCTTTCTTT. Its translation: CASSLSPIMNTEAFF.

In its sample, this clonotype was seen many times. V usage is TRBV12-3 or TRBV12-4 and J usage is TRBJ2-1; 8 bases line up with TRBD1. This CDR3 has 14 amino acids. V lost 6 bases to trimming and J lost 1 base; unmatched junction nucleotides: 2. This CDR3 is CASRGQGSYNEQFF. For the CDR3, the DNA is TGTGCCAGCAGAGGACAGGGATCCTACAATGAGCAGTTCTTC.

V gene TRBV5-1 combines with J gene TRBJ2-5, with D uncertain. With 2 bases removed from V and 0 bases from J, the gap between germline ends came to 8 bases. The CDR3 totals 14 residues. Germline-derived CDR1 and CDR2 are SGHRS and YFSETQ. The CDR3 DNA reads TGCGCCAGCAGCTTCCCCACAAACCAAGAGACCCAGTACTTC. This sequence encodes CASSFPTNQETQYF. The complete variable domain, with remaining parts taken from reference TRBV5-1 and TRBJ2-5, reads KAGVTQTPRYLIKTRGQQVTLSCSPISGHRSVSWYQQTPGQGLQFLFEYFSETQRNKGNFPGRFSGRQFSNSRSEMNVSTLELGDSALYLCASSFPTNQETQYFGPGTRLLVL.

This clonotype appeared a few times. The rearrangement links TRBV15 to TRBJ1-6, with D possibly matching TRBD1 (5 bases). Germline lookup yields CDR1 LNHNV and CDR2 YYDKDF (reference sequence). The CDR3 contains 14 residues. Trimming stripped 1 base from V and 7 bases from J, with 8 bases between. CDR3 in amino acids: CATSRVGGNSPLHF. Written as DNA, the CDR3 is TGTGCCACCAGCAGAGTCGGGGGGAATTCACCCCTCCACTTT.

This clonotype was recorded a few times. The V call is TRBV4-2, the J call TRBJ2-3, with TRBD2 matching 8 bases. CDR3 size: 19 residues. Looked up from germline, CDR1 is LGHNA and CDR2 is YNFKEQ. The trim removed 0 bases at V and 4 bases at J, leaving 15 bases unmatched. This CDR3 is CASSQEFPPLAGASDTQYF. CDR3 in DNA: TGTGCCAGCAGCCAAGAGTTCCCCCCGCTAGCGGGTGCATCAGATACGCAGTATTTT.

This clonotype was found many times. The gene calls are TRBV6-2 or TRBV6-3 and TRBJ2-1; 7 nucleotides match TRBD2. V lost 2 bases, J lost 7 bases, and 5 bases stayed unmatched. The CDR3 has 14 residues. Germline V gene sequence: CDR1 MNHEY, CDR2 SVGEGT. CDR3 protein: CASSYGLAVNEQFF. DNA for the CDR3: TGTGCCAGCAGTTACGGGCTAGCGGTGAATGAGCAGTTCTTC.

Only a few counts were recorded for this clonotype. The chain carries TRBV27 and TRBJ1-1; the D gene is possibly TRBD1 (5 bases). This CDR3 region has 15 residues. Looked up from germline, CDR1 is MNHEY and CDR2 is SMNVEV (reference sequence). The V gene lost 2 bases and the J gene lost 6 bases, with 16 bases spanning the gap. Written as DNA, the CDR3 is TGTGCCAGCAGTTTAAGGAAGGGGTGGGCGGCTGAAGCTTTCTTT. Its translation: CASSLRKGWAAEAFF.

DNA for the CDR3: TGCGCCAGCAGCATACATAGTCTGGTCAATGAGCAGTTCTTC. Residues: CASSIHSLVNEQFF. This chain links TRBV5-1 with TRBJ2-1, with D hard to call. The CDR3 extends over 14 amino acids. The germline gives CDR1 SGHRS, CDR2 YFSETQ. Trimming took 4 bases from V and 6 from J, leaving 14 bases between them.

There are many counts of this clonotype. This chain connects TRBV28 to TRBJ2-7; TRBD1 matches 10 bases. Trimming at V came to 4 bases and at J to 4 bases, leaving 13 bases not matched to a gene. This CDR3 has 17 residues. The germline CDR1 and CDR2 sequences are MDHEN and SYDVKM. This CDR3 is CASSSPAAGQGLYEQYF. As DNA, the CDR3 is TGTGCCAGCAGTTCTCCTGCTGCGGGACAGGGGCTATACGAGCAGTACTTC.

Only a few counts were recorded for this clonotype. V is TRBV6-2 or TRBV6-3 and J is TRBJ2-3, with D unclear. The CDR3 has 12 residues. V was cut by 6 bases and J by 7 bases, with 11 bases left in between. Germline assignment: CDR1 MNHEY and CDR2 SVGEGT. Here the CDR3 DNA reads TGTGCCAGCAGACGCGGCCTACATACGCAGTATTTT. This translates into CASRRGLHTQYF.

This clonotype was detected ten times or more. The V gene is TRBV5-1, the J gene TRBJ2-2; TRBD1 matches at 7 bases. CDR3 size: 16 residues. The germline CDR1 and CDR2 sequences are SGHRS and YFSETQ. Trimming took 7 bases from V and 0 from J; bases not matched to a gene: 9. For the CDR3, the DNA is TGCGCCAGCGGACAGGATATCATCACGAACACCGGGGAGCTGTTTTTT. Translation: CASGQDIITNTGELFF.

At least ten counts were recorded for this clonotype. J is TRBJ1-6 and V is TRBV20-1; 8 bases align to TRBD1. The CDR3 runs to 16 residues. The germline V gene encodes CDR1 DFQATT and CDR2 SNEGSKA (reference sequence). J lost 9 bases, V lost 1 base, and 11 bases had no gene match. The CDR3 loop is CSARAQGARAVSPLHF. DNA of the CDR3: TGCAGTGCTAGAGCTCAGGGGGCGAGGGCAGTTTCACCCCTCCACTTT.

On this clonotype itself: One junction end does not reproduce the germline sequence, and a read error may be involved. This chain links TRBV6-1 with TRBJ2-1; 9 nucleotides agree with TRBD2. The CDR3 runs to 16 residues. Germline V gene data show CDR1 as MNHNS and CDR2 as SASEGT. CDR3: CASIRTGRGGRNDQFF. As DNA, the CDR3 is TGTGCCAGCATCCGAACGGGGCGGGGGGGCAGAAATGACCAGTTCTTC.

The sample holds a few counts of this clonotype. The rearrangement links TRBV9 to TRBJ2-1; 9 bases match TRBD2. CDR1 and CDR2 (germline): SGDLS, YYNGEE. The CDR3 extends over 15 amino acids. V lost 2 bases, J lost 12 bases, and 12 bases stayed unmatched. For the CDR3, the DNA is TGTGCCAGCAGCGTCGGCGGGAGGGCCGTGGATGGGCAGTTCTTC. As protein: CASSVGGRAVDGQFF.

This clonotype was recorded once. At one boundary the junction diverges from the germline segment, which might be a read error. The chain combines TRBV20-1 with TRBJ1-1, with unresolved D. Per the germline V gene, CDR1 is DFQATT and CDR2 is SNEGSKA (reference sequence). The CDR3 length is 17 residues. The CDR3 coding sequence is TGCAGAGCTAGAGATTTGCTCCTTCGGGGAGCGGGCACTGAAGCTTTCTTT. Encoded protein: CRARDLLLRGAGTEAFF.

By share of the sample, this clonotype is medium-sized. The chain carries TRBV12-3 or TRBV12-4 and TRBJ2-1, with 11 nucleotides matching TRBD1. V trimming: 6 bases; J trimming: 6 bases; junction bases outside the gene matches: 4. The CDR3 totals 14 residues. CDR3: CASRPGTGGNEQFF. Written as DNA, the CDR3 is TGTGCCAGCAGACCCGGGACAGGGGGCAATGAGCAGTTCTTC.

This clonotype was recorded many times. Germline and junction disagree at one end, which may indicate a read error. V gene TRBV7-8 combines with J gene TRBJ2-3; possible D gene TRBD2, 5 bases. CDR1 is SGHVS and CDR2 is FQNEAQ in the germline V gene. The CDR3 runs to 12 residues. The CDR3 DNA follows: TGTGCCAGCAGCCTAGCCACAGATACGCAGTATTTT. As protein: CASSLATDTQYF.

The rearrangement links TRBV28 to TRBJ1-2; tentative D call: TRBD1 (5 bases). Trimming shortened V by 6 bases and J by 3 bases, and 11 bases separated the two germline ends. The CDR3 covers 13 residues. CDR1 is MDHEN and CDR2 is SYDVKM in the germline V gene. The DNA of the CDR3 is TGTGCCAGCAGACAGGTCCCTTACTATGGCTACACCTTC. Translating it yields CASRQVPYYGYTF.

This clonotype was counted ten times or more. V gene TRBV12-3 or TRBV12-4 combines with J gene TRBJ1-3, with D unclear. V lost 7 bases and J 1 base, leaving 14 bases between the germline ends. CDR3 length equals 15 residues. CDR3 nucleotide sequence: TGTGCCAGCACCGCTGGTCGCCCTTCTGGAAACACCATATATTTT. Translating gives CASTAGRPSGNTIYF.

The rearrangement joins TRBV2 to TRBJ2-3; D is perhaps TRBD2 (5 bases). V dropped 8 bases and J dropped 5 bases, with 5 bases sitting between them. CDR3 length equals 10 residues. The germline V gene encodes CDR1 SNHLY and CDR2 FYNNEI. CDR3 in amino acids: CASGGDTQYF. CDR3 nucleotide sequence: TGTGCCAGCGGAGGAGATACGCAGTATTTT.

Many counts were recorded for this clonotype. The CDR3 nucleotides are TGCGCCAGCAGCTGGGAGCGGGGCCCCTCCTACAATGAGCAGTTCTTC. Translating it yields CASSWERGPSYNEQFF. This rearrangement joins TRBV5-1 to TRBJ2-1; 7 bases map to TRBD2. J was trimmed by 0 bases and V by 3 bases; bases with no gene match: 6. Germline V lookup: CDR1 SGHRS, CDR2 YFSETQ. CDR3 length equals 16 residues.

J is TRBJ1-5 and V is TRBV12-3 or TRBV12-4; tentatively, D is TRBD1 (6 bases). The CDR3 spans 14 residues. Trimming took off 3 bases at V and 4 bases at J, with 10 bases between the two ends. Here the CDR3 DNA reads TGTGCCAGCAGTTTCTCGGGGGCGAATCAGCCCCAGCATTTT. This sequence encodes CASSFSGANQPQHF.

The chain recombines TRBV7-8 with TRBJ1-3; the match to TRBD1 covers 7 bases. This CDR3 is 16 amino acids long. The V and J ends lost 1 base and 1 base, in that order; junction bases with no gene match: 4. CDR1 is SGHVS and CDR2 is FQNEAQ in the germline V gene. The CDR3 sequence: CASSLGGTVSGNTIYF. CDR3 bases: TGTGCCAGCAGCTTAGGGGGGACAGTGTCTGGAAACACCATATATTTT. Full variable domain (missing parts from reference TRBV7-8 and TRBJ1-3): GAGVSQSPRYKVAKRGQDVALRCDPISGHVSLFWYQQALGQGPEFLTYFQNEAQLDKSGLPSDRFFAERPEGSVSTLKIQRTQQEDSAVYLCASSLGGTVSGNTIYFGEGSWLTVV.

The chain combines TRBV20-1 with TRBJ2-3, with D hard to call. This CDR3 comprises 14 residues. In germline, CDR1 is DFQATT, CDR2 SNEGSKA (reference sequence). The germline V and J ends were trimmed by 0 bases and 4 bases, with 11 bases remaining between them. CDR3 sequence: CSARDPSFPDTQYF. Here the CDR3 DNA reads TGCAGTGCTAGAGATCCTTCTTTCCCAGATACGCAGTATTTT.

This clonotype was counted a few times. The chain employs TRBV4-1 and TRBJ2-5; the D gene is possibly TRBD1 (6 bases). This CDR3 has 14 residues. Germline V CDR1 and CDR2: MGHRA, YSYEKL. V was clipped by 4 bases and J by 4 bases, with 13 bases between them. CDR3 sequence reads: CASSPTGWGETQYF. CDR3 nucleotide sequence: TGCGCCAGCAGCCCGACAGGTTGGGGAGAGACCCAGTACTTC.

In the case of this clonotype: This clone may be a read error of a much larger clone one base away. The rearrangement links TRBV20-1 to TRBJ2-1; TRBD2 agrees at 7 bases. Germline V gene sequence: CDR1 DFQATT, CDR2 SNEGSKA (reference sequence). CDR3 length: 15 amino acids. The CDR3 sequence is CGARDWASGRGEQFF. The CDR3 DNA sequence: TGCGGTGCTAGAGATTGGGCTAGCGGAAGGGGTGAGCAGTTCTTC.